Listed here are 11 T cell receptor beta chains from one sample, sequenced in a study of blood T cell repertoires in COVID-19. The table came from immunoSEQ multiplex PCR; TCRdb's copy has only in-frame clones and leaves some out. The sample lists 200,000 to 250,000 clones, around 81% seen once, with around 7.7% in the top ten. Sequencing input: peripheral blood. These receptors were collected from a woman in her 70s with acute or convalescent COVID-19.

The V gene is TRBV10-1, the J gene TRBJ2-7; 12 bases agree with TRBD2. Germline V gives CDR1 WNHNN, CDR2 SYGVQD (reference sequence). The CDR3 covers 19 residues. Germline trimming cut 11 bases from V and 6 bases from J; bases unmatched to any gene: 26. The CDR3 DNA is TGCGCCCTCCCAGGGAGGGGACTAGCGGGTGGAGGTTCGAGATCCGAGCAGTACTTC. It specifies CALPGRGLAGGGSRSEQYF.

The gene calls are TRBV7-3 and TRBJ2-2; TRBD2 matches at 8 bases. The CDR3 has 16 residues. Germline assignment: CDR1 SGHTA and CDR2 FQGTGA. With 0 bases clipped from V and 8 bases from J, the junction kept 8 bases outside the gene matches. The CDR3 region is CASSLTGTRDSGELFF. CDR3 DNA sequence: TGTGCCAGCAGCTTAACCGGGACTAGAGATTCGGGGGAGCTGTTTTTT.

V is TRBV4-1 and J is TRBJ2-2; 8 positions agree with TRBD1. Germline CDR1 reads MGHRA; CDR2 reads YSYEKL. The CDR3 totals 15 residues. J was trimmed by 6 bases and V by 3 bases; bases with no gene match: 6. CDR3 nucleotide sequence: TGCGCCAGCAGCCATGGGACAGGACTTTCCGGGGAGCTGTTTTTT. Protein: CASSHGTGLSGELFF.

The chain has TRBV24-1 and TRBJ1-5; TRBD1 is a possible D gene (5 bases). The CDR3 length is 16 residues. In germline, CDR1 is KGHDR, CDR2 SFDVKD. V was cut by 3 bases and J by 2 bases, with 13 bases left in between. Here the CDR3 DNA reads TGTGCCACCAGTGATCATAGGAGGGGAGGCAATCAGCCCCAGCATTTT. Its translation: CATSDHRRGGNQPQHF.

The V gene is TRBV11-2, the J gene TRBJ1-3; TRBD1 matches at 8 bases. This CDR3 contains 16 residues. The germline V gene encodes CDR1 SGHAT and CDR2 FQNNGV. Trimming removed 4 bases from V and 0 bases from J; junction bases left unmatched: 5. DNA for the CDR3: TGTGCCAGCAGCTCGGACAGGGTCTACTCTGGAAACACCATATATTTT. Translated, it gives CASSSDRVYSGNTIYF.

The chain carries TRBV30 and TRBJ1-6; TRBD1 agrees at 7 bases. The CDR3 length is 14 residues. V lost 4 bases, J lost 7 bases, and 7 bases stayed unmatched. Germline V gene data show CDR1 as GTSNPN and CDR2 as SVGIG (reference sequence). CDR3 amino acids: CAWTQGQMNSPLHF. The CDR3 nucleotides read TGTGCCTGGACCCAGGGACAGATGAATTCACCCCTCCACTTT.

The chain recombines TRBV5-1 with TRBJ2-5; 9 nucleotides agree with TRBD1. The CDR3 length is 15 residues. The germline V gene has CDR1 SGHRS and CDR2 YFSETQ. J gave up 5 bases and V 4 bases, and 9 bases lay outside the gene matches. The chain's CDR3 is CASSTNRGRGETQYF. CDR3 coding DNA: TGCGCCAGCAGCACTAACAGGGGGCGGGGTGAGACCCAGTACTTC. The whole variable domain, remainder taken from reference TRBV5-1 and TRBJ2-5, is KAGVTQTPRYLIKTRGQQVTLSCSPISGHRSVSWYQQTPGQGLQFLFEYFSETQRNKGNFPGRFSGRQFSNSRSEMNVSTLELGDSALYLCASSTNRGRGETQYFGPGTRLLVL.

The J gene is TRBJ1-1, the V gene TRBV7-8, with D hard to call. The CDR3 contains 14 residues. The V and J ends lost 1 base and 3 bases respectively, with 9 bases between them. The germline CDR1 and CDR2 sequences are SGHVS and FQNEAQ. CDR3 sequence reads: CASSLEGAYTEAFF. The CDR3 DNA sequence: TGTGCCAGCAGCTTAGAGGGAGCCTACACTGAAGCTTTCTTT.

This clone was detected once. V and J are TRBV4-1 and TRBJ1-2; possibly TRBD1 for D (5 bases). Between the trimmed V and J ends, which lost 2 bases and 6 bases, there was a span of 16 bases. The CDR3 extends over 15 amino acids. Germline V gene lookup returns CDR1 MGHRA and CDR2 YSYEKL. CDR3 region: CASSQPTSGFHGYTF. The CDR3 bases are TGCGCCAGCAGCCAACCCACATCAGGGTTCCATGGCTACACCTTC.

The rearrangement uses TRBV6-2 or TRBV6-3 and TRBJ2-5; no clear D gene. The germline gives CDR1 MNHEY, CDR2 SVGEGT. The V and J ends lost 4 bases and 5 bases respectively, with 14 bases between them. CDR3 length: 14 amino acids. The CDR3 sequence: CASSSVRLQETQYF. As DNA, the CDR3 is TGTGCCAGCAGTTCCGTTCGACTTCAGGAGACCCAGTACTTC.

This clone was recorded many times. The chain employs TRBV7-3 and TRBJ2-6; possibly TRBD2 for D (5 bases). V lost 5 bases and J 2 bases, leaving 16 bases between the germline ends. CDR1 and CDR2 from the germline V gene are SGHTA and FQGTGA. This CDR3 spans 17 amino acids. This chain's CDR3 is CASSAGPGRTGANVLTF. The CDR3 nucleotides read TGTGCCAGCAGCGCAGGACCGGGGAGAACTGGGGCCAACGTCCTGACTTTC.